Below are 25 T cell receptor beta chains sequenced from a single sample in a study of OX40 agonist ivuxolimab in advanced cancers. Sequencing was performed with immunoSEQ multiplex PCR; in TCRdb, only in-frame clones are kept and a portion is missing. The top ten hold 9% to 10% of the sample, which has approximately 52,000 clones, 85% seen once. The material was CD4+ or CD8+ T cells sorted from blood, obtained in a trial of the OX40 agonist ivuxolimab. All receptors derive from an adult with an advanced solid tumor such as melanoma, head and neck, liver or kidney cancer.

V gene TRBV11-2 combines with J gene TRBJ1-1; no clear D gene. The germline V gene has CDR1 SGHAT and CDR2 FQNNGV. V lost 1 base, J lost 6 bases, and 9 bases lay in between. The CDR3 consists of 13 residues. In DNA, the CDR3 is TGTGCCAGCAGCTTAGGGATAGACTCTGAAGCTTTCTTT. Translating it yields CASSLGIDSEAFF.

This clone showed up just once. The chain links TRBV9 to TRBJ2-7, with D possibly matching TRBD1 (6 bases). Looked up from germline, CDR1 is SGDLS and CDR2 is YYNGEE. The ends were cut back, 2 bases at V and 2 bases at J, with 14 bases in the middle. The CDR3 loop spans 15 amino acids. The CDR3: CASSVGTLPTYEQYF. DNA of the CDR3: TGTGCCAGCAGCGTGGGGACATTGCCGACCTACGAGCAGTACTTC. Drawing the rest from reference TRBV9 and TRBJ2-7, the complete variable domain is DSGVTQTPKHLITATGQRVTLRCSPRSGDLSVYWYQQSLDQGLQFLIQYYNGEERAKGNILERFSAQQFPDLHSELNLSSLELGDSALYFCASSVGTLPTYEQYFGPGTRLTVT.

In its sample, this clone was seen once. The rearrangement joins TRBV2 to TRBJ1-6; 7 nucleotides agree with TRBD1. The junction had 4 bases not matched to a gene; V was cut back by 6 bases and J by 5 bases. The germline V gene has CDR1 SNHLY and CDR2 FYNNEI. CDR3 length: 14 amino acids. The DNA for the CDR3 is TGTGCCAGCAGCCGACAGGGAGATAATTCACCCCTCCACTTT. It specifies CASSRQGDNSPLHF.

The chain uses TRBV18 and TRBJ2-6, with a possible D match to TRBD2 (5 bases). This CDR3 has 16 residues. The V gene's germline CDR1 is KGHSH and CDR2 LQKENI. V dropped 1 base and J dropped 0 bases, with 7 bases sitting between them. For the CDR3, the DNA is TGTGCCAGCTCACCACTAGGGAGCTCTGGGGCCAACGTCCTGACTTTC. As protein: CASSPLGSSGANVLTF.

The CDR3 DNA follows: TGTGCCATCGGCGAATATGGAGCGGGAGGGCGCGAGCAGTACTTC. It encodes CAIGEYGAGGREQYF. V gene TRBV10-3 combines with J gene TRBJ2-7, with 10 bases that match TRBD2. Germline CDR1 is ENHRY and CDR2 is SYGVKD. The ends lost 8 bases at V and 6 bases at J; junction bases unmatched: 13. The CDR3 is 15 amino acids.

This chain uses TRBV19 with TRBJ1-1, with D unclear. The CDR3 totals 12 residues. Between the trimmed V and J ends, which lost 4 bases and 5 bases, there was a span of 8 bases. Germline assignment: CDR1 LNHDA and CDR2 SQIVND (reference sequence). The CDR3 DNA reads TGTGCCAGTAGTACAAGATTAACTGAAGCTTTCTTT. Protein sequence: CASSTRLTEAFF.

The V call is TRBV10-3, the J call TRBJ2-3; tentative D call: TRBD2 (6 bases). The CDR3 has 14 residues. Germline CDR1 and CDR2: ENHRY and SYGVKD. The V and J ends lost 4 bases and 1 base respectively, with 9 bases between them. In DNA, the CDR3 is TGTGCCATCAGTGTGACGGGAGGCACAGATACGCAGTATTTT. It encodes CAISVTGGTDTQYF.

The rearrangement uses TRBV30 and TRBJ1-3; 8 bases line up with TRBD1. Germline V gives CDR1 GTSNPN, CDR2 SVGIG (reference sequence). The CDR3 covers 19 residues. The ends lost 0 bases at V and 3 bases at J; junction bases unmatched: 16. CDR3 region: CAWSVVGSQGARIGNTIYF. Here the CDR3 DNA reads TGTGCCTGGAGTGTAGTTGGGTCCCAGGGGGCGCGTATTGGAAACACCATATATTTT.

The chain uses TRBV30 and TRBJ1-2; 9 nucleotides align to TRBD1. This CDR3 has 15 residues. Germline CDR1 is GTSNPN and CDR2 is SVGIG (reference sequence). V dropped 3 bases and J dropped 6; count of bases not matched to a gene: 11. The CDR3 DNA follows: TGTGCCTGGAGCTGGTACAGGGGGCGCGGGGATGGCTACACCTTC. Amino acids: CAWSWYRGRGDGYTF. Filled out from reference TRBV30 and TRBJ1-2, the complete variable domain reads SQTIHQWPATLVQPVGSPLSLECTVEGTSNPNLYWYRQAAGRGLQLLFYSVGIGQISSEVPQNLSASRPQDRQFILSSKKLLLSDSGFYLCAWSWYRGRGDGYTFGSGTRLTVV.

This clone was picked up one time. This sequence joins TRBV9 and TRBJ2-5; 13 bases align to TRBD2. The closer fit of TRBJ2-7 to the DNA end suggests the J call may be wrong. Germline loops: CDR1 SGDLS, CDR2 YYNGEE. The CDR3 is made up of 17 amino acids. The CDR3 region has the DNA TGTGCCAGCAGCCCGCGCCGACTAGCGGGAGGATCCTACGAGCAGTACTTC. Translation: CASSPRRLAGGSYEQYF.

The V gene is TRBV6-5, the J gene TRBJ2-1; either TRBD1 or TRBD2 may fit D (6 bases each). The CDR3 contains 16 residues. From germline, CDR1 is MNHEY and CDR2 SVGAGI. V was pared by 0 bases and J by 7 bases, with 16 bases between. The DNA of the CDR3 is TGTGCCAGCAGTTACTCGGGGGCGGGGACCTTTAATGAGCAGTTCTTC. Its translation is CASSYSGAGTFNEQFF.

The rearrangement joins TRBV2 to TRBJ2-6, with TRBD2 matching 7 bases. The CDR3 totals 14 residues. Germline-derived CDR1 and CDR2 are SNHLY and FYNNEI. Losses at the gene ends were 8 bases for V and 2 bases for J; bases not matched to a gene: 3. The CDR3 DNA is TGTGCCAGCCTGCGGGGGACTGGGGCCAACGTCCTGACTTTC. Translation: CASLRGTGANVLTF.

The DNA for the CDR3 is TGTGCCAGCGAGACAGGGGGCCTTGATCAGTTCTTC. This sequence encodes CASETGGLDQFF. The V and J genes are TRBV2 and TRBJ2-1, with 10 bases aligning to TRBD1. Germline CDR1 reads SNHLY; CDR2 reads FYNNEI. The J segment lost 13 bases and the V segment lost 8 bases, leaving 8 bases of the junction unmatched. The CDR3 length is 12 residues.

The J gene is TRBJ2-1, the V gene TRBV5-1, with a possible D match to TRBD1 (5 bases). V lost 1 base and J 9 bases, leaving 14 bases between the germline ends. This CDR3 has 14 amino acids. Germline CDR1 SGHRS, CDR2 YFSETQ. Written as DNA, the CDR3 is TGCGCCAGCAGCTTGCGGGTAGGGGAAGGTGAGCAGTTCTTC. It encodes CASSLRVGEGEQFF. Full variable domain (outside the CDR3, taken from reference TRBV5-1 and TRBJ2-1): KAGVTQTPRYLIKTRGQQVTLSCSPISGHRSVSWYQQTPGQGLQFLFEYFSETQRNKGNFPGRFSGRQFSNSRSEMNVSTLELGDSALYLCASSLRVGEGEQFFGPGTRLTVL.

The chain combines TRBV11-2 with TRBJ1-1, with D hard to call. V lost 5 bases and J 1 base, leaving 5 bases between the germline ends. This CDR3 has 12 residues. Germline-derived CDR1 and CDR2 are SGHAT and FQNNGV. This CDR3 is CASSHTNTEAFF. The CDR3 DNA is TGTGCCAGCAGCCACACGAACACTGAAGCTTTCTTT.

The chain recombines TRBV18 with TRBJ2-1; no clear D gene. The CDR3 totals 15 residues. Germline lookup yields CDR1 KGHSH and CDR2 LQKENI. The V end was cut by 4 bases, the J end by 0 bases, with 10 bases between. In DNA, the CDR3 is TGTGCCAGCTCACTGGCAGTGAGCTCCTACAATGAGCAGTTCTTC. This codes for CASSLAVSSYNEQFF. Full variable domain (missing parts from reference TRBV18 and TRBJ2-1): NAGVMQNPRHLVRRRGQEARLRCSPMKGHSHVYWYRQLPEEGLKFMVYLQKENIIDESGMPKERFSAEFPKEGPSILRIQQVVRGDSAAYFCASSLAVSSYNEQFFGPGTRLTVL.

V gene TRBV28 combines with J gene TRBJ2-6; D remains ambiguous. The V end lost 7 bases, the J end lost 2 bases, and 9 bases lay between the germline ends. The germline V gene encodes CDR1 MDHEN and CDR2 SYDVKM. The CDR3 has 14 residues. The DNA for the CDR3 is TGTGCCAGCAATTCATACACTGGGGCCAACGTCCTGACTTTC. Encoded protein: CASNSYTGANVLTF.

V usage is TRBV11-2 and J usage is TRBJ1-1; D is perhaps TRBD1 (5 bases). Trimming cost V 7 bases and J 3 bases, with 24 bases left between them. CDR3 length: 17 residues. The germline V gene has CDR1 SGHAT and CDR2 FQNNGV. CDR3 residues: CASTLGRWGEGDTEAFF. DNA of the CDR3: TGTGCCAGCACACTCGGTAGGTGGGGAGAAGGGGACACTGAAGCTTTCTTT.

V is TRBV29-1 and J is TRBJ2-5; possibly TRBD1 or TRBD2 for D (6 bases each). Germline V lookup: CDR1 SQVTM, CDR2 ANQGSEA. The CDR3 loop spans 13 amino acids. V was shortened by 1 base and J by 5 bases, with 11 bases between the two germline ends. The CDR3 bases are TGCAGCGTTGAAGGGGGGGCTGGTGAGACCCAGTACTTC. As protein: CSVEGGAGETQYF.

The chain has TRBV19 and TRBJ2-6; maybe TRBD1 (5 bases). With 8 bases removed from V and 0 bases from J, the gap between germline ends came to 23 bases. CDR1 and CDR2 from the germline V gene are LNHDA and SQIVND (reference sequence). CDR3 length equals 19 residues. CDR3 DNA sequence: TGTGCCAGTCGGCGGATGGACACCCGGACCCTCTCTGGGGCCAACGTCCTGACTTTC. This codes for CASRRMDTRTLSGANVLTF.

The chain recombines TRBV7-9 with TRBJ2-5; D gene uncertain. V was clipped by 5 bases and J by 4 bases, with 14 bases between them. The germline V gene encodes CDR1 SEHNR and CDR2 FQNEAQ (reference sequence). The CDR3 contains 14 residues. This chain's CDR3 is CASSPEPAGETQYF. CDR3 nucleotide sequence: TGTGCCAGCAGCCCAGAGCCGGCAGGAGAGACCCAGTACTTC.

The chain joins TRBV6-1 to TRBJ2-5; maybe TRBD1 (7 bases). V lost 8 bases and J 1 base, leaving 11 bases between the germline ends. The CDR3 is 13 amino acids. Germline CDR1 MNHNS, CDR2 SASEGT. The CDR3 here is CASFRGVQETQYF. The CDR3 DNA is TGTGCCAGCTTCAGGGGGGTCCAAGAGACCCAGTACTTC.

V is TRBV6-1 and J is TRBJ1-1; 12 bases line up with TRBD1. V lost 5 bases, J lost 4 bases, and 5 bases stayed unmatched. Germline loops: CDR1 MNHNS, CDR2 SASEGT. The CDR3 totals 15 residues. For the CDR3, the DNA is TGTGCCAGCAGTACGGGACAGGGGGCCGGCACTGAAGCTTTCTTT. Protein sequence: CASSTGQGAGTEAFF.

In this sample, this clone turned up once. The chain recombines TRBV2 with TRBJ2-2; a weak D match, TRBD1 (6 bases). V gave up 7 bases and J gave up 0 bases, with 15 bases separating them. Germline V gene lookup returns CDR1 SNHLY and CDR2 FYNNEI. The CDR3 runs 16 residues. This CDR3 reads CASNREPPANTGELFF. The CDR3 nucleotides read TGTGCCAGCAACAGGGAGCCACCCGCGAACACCGGGGAGCTGTTTTTT.

This rearrangement joins TRBV6-5 to TRBJ1-2, with a tentative D call TRBD1 (6 bases). CDR1 MNHEY and CDR2 SVGAGI come from the germline V gene. The germline V and J ends were trimmed by 7 bases and 2 bases, with 14 bases remaining between them. The CDR3 covers 14 residues. The CDR3 sequence is CASIPRGGNYGYTF. In DNA form, the CDR3 reads TGTGCCAGCATCCCGCGGGGGGGCAACTATGGCTACACCTTC.